This T cell receptor beta chain was identified in a study of blood T cell repertoires in COVID-19. Here immunoSEQ multiplex PCR was the method, and the copy in TCRdb shows in-frame clones only, minus some. The sample has approximately 60,000 clones, 93% seen once. The CDR3 spans 13 residues. J gave up 5 bases and V 6 bases, and 5 bases lay outside the gene matches. Germline V gene lookup returns CDR1 MNHNS and CDR2 SASEGT. Sequencing was done on a sample of peripheral blood. The chain joins TRBV6-1 to TRBJ2-5, with 8 bases matching TRBD1. The receptor was isolated from a man between 65 and 79 years old with active COVID-19. The CDR3 sequence: CASSLDRGETQYF. The CDR3 DNA reads as TGTGCCAGCAGCCTTGACAGGGGCGAGACCCAGTACTTC.